The entry below gives a single T cell receptor beta chain sequence along with its context. These data are taken from a study of blood T cell repertoires in COVID-19. Using immunoSEQ multiplex PCR, the repertoire was profiled, and TCRdb retains in-frame clones only, with some absent. There are about 280,000 clones in the sample; 88% occur only once, and 0.8% to 1% lies in the top ten. Adults between about 18 and 95 years of age took part from under 25 US areas. Trimming stripped 7 bases from V and 4 bases from J, with 11 bases between. The CDR3 covers 13 residues. Per the germline V gene, CDR1 is MNHEY and CDR2 is SVGAGI.

The specimen sequenced was PBMCs or T cells enriched from blood (not recorded which). V and J are TRBV6-5 and TRBJ1-5; TRBD1 might be the D (5 bases). The clonotype originates from a woman aged 25 to 39 who had recovered from COVID-19. The CDR3 is CASIQGSNQPQHF. The DNA for the CDR3 is TGTGCCAGCATTCAGGGATCAAATCAGCCCCAGCATTTT.